Included here is one T cell receptor (beta chain) sequence, with context. The data belong to a study of blood T cells in healthy people across ages. A sample-barcoded 5' primer and a J-beta primer mix were used in a second PCR of roughly 7 to 12 cycles. Using its own MiXCR run on the 5' RACE reads, TCRdb lists one record per CDR3 protein. Of hundreds of thousands of distinct CDR3 sequences detected, roughly 47% appear once; the ten largest clones hold approximately 22%. The sequence was collected from a woman in her sixties or seventies in good health. The sequenced sample was blood.

Here the CDR3 DNA reads TGTGCCAGCAGCACTTCCGGGACTAGAAACACCGGGGAGCTGTTTTTT. It encodes CASSTSGTRNTGELFF. The chain is built from TRBV9 and TRBJ2-2; TRBD2 matches 8 bases. Trimming took 4 bases from V and 2 from J; bases not matched to a gene: 7. Germline loops: CDR1 SGDLS, CDR2 YYNGEE. The CDR3 sequence is 16 residues long.